This entry is about one T cell receptor (beta chain). In this sample, this clone turned up a few times. What this receptor recognizes is not known. Base qualities are not provided; no much larger clone lies one nucleotide away. The data derive from a study of blood T cell repertoires in COVID-19 (dated by TCRdb to between 2020 and 2021). As for the study more broadly: Samples from collaborators originated in the United States, Italy and Spain and spanned both the acute and convalescent phases of COVID-19. Where available, HLA class I and class II types were taken from metadata supplied by the sample provider and were not determined by assay-based typing. Sample metadata almost always included a de-identified subject ID, COVID-19 status, age in years and sex. The repertoires were released in a freely available public database meant as a resource for research on the immune response to SARS-CoV-2. The dataset comprised deeply sampled blood TCRbeta repertoires from subjects exposed to, actively infected with, or recovered from COVID-19. The material from the prospective study consisted of cDNA or gDNA derived from T cells, B-cell-depleted T cells, or PBMCs. Samples were obtained from the ongoing ImmuneRACE study (first 160 participants) and from over 1,000 subjects provided by 6 global collaborators.

TCRbeta CDR3 regions were amplified from genomic DNA using the immunoSEQ Assay, a bias-controlled multiplex PCR. In the authors' own workflow: Nucleated cell counts per sample were estimated from amplification of reference gene primers within the assay. Sequence reads were collapsed and filtered to measure the absolute abundance of every unique TCRbeta CDR3 rearrangement. For each sample, productive Simpson clonality was calculated as the square root of Simpson's diversity index over productive rearrangements. Not all clones reach the TCRdb copy of this immuneACCESS table, which keeps in-frame sequences only. Checked studies attribute under half of the gap to unresolved V genes and leave the rest unexplained. From that table come the V and J calls and clone size; the DNA was used to work out D and trimming. The sample table contains about 70,000 clones; only one count was recorded for roughly 84% of them. 9.5% to 13% of the sample comes from the top ten.

The paper's findings and limits, for the study overall: How much clinical and demographic metadata was included differed by source and by participant, and the metadata was provided uncurated.

Whole blood was collected in K2EDTA tubes by collaborating institutions according to the institutions' own protocols. For TCRbeta analysis, collaborator samples were shipped as frozen whole blood, as isolated PBMCs, or as DNA extracted from either sample type. The germline V gene provides CDR1 MGHRA and CDR2 YSYEKL. At the junction V is shortened by 0 bases and J by 0 bases; bases outside the gene matches: 7. The CDR3 holds 19 amino acids from the cysteine to the phenylalanine. CDR3 DNA only is kept here, 57 bases in frame from base 1. The V and J genes are TRBV4-1 and TRBJ2-6; 8 bases in the middle match TRBD1. The sequenced material came from peripheral blood. The receptor was derived from a woman aged 18-30 years with acute or convalescent COVID-19. The nucleotide sequence reads as follows: TGCGCCAGCAGCCAAGATCCCGACAGGGGCTACTCTGGGGCCAACGTCCTGACTTTC. The translation is CASSQDPDRGYSGANVLTF.